This record looks at one T cell receptor beta chain sequence and its context. Antigen: not known. The data derive from a study of post-analysis software for immune sequencing data. About the research overall: Secondary progressive, relapsing-remitting and progressive-relapsing multiple sclerosis were among the included disease courses.

Germline V gene data show CDR1 as SGHRS and CDR2 as YFSETQ. The CDR3 runs to 12 residues. V shed 3 bases and J shed 3 bases, with 7 bases lying between them. Carried by the TCR beta cDNA libraries were unique molecular identifiers. T cells numbering roughly 0.85 to 11 million yielded approximately 500,000 cDNA molecules. MiXCR was run by TCRdb on the PCR reads, yielding one entry per CDR3 protein. The sample has about 820,000 distinct CDR3 sequences; roughly 58% are singletons. Study outcomes and limitations: Patients showed TRBV5-6, TRBV5-1 and TRBV20-1 among several TRBV segments more frequent than in controls. Samples prepared in the same batch strongly co-clustered by F measure. Versus controls, multiple sclerosis patients showed significantly lower diversity (normalized Chao1).

The gene calls are TRBV5-1 and TRBJ2-7; no definite D call. Material: blood. The origin of this receptor is a girl under 18 with multiple sclerosis. CDR3 sequence: CASSSRNYEQYF. The CDR3 DNA sequence: TGCGCCAGCAGCTCGAGAAACTACGAGCAGTACTTC.